The 23 T cell receptor beta chains below come from one sample, sequenced in a study of CD8+ T cells in alopecia areata. The treatment denotes: oral pan-JAK inhibitor, 5-10 mg twice daily. RNA extraction and reverse transcription yielded cDNA as sequencing template. The data were produced by immunoSEQ multiplex PCR, yet TCRdb's version contains in-frame clones alone and is incomplete. The table lists 270,000 or so clones, 58% of them singletons. Sequenced here: CD4+ T cells sorted from blood, sampled at week 24, from a patient treated with tofacitinib. These receptors were taken from a human donor with alopecia areata.

This chain links TRBV28 with TRBJ2-1, with 11 bases aligning to TRBD2. The CDR3 totals 13 residues. Germline loops: CDR1 MDHEN, CDR2 SYDVKM. With 11 bases clipped from V and 8 bases from J, the junction kept 8 bases outside the gene matches. CDR3 residues: CASTSGGRDEQFF. The CDR3 nucleotides are TGTGCCTCTACTAGCGGGGGTAGAGATGAGCAGTTCTTC. The variable domain in full, completed from reference TRBV28 and TRBJ2-1, reads DVKVTQSSRYLVKRTGEKVFLECVQDMDHENMFWYRQDPGLGLRLIYFSYDVKMKEKGDIPEGYSVSREKKERFSLILESASTNQTSMYLCASTSGGRDEQFFGPGTRLTVL.

This clone has only a few counts. V usage is TRBV28 and J usage is TRBJ2-3, with D unclear. The CDR3 runs 12 residues. Germline V CDR1 and CDR2: MDHEN, SYDVKM. V was clipped by 5 bases and J by 2 bases, with 5 bases between them. CDR3 nucleotide sequence: TGTGCCAGCAGTCCCCCCACAGATACGCAGTATTTT. It translates to CASSPPTDTQYF.

This chain uses TRBV2 with TRBJ2-1; either TRBD1 or TRBD2 may supply D (5 bases each). CDR1 and CDR2 (germline): SNHLY, FYNNEI. The CDR3 is 13 residues long. Deletions cut 2 bases from V and 7 bases from J, with 9 bases between. Written as DNA, the CDR3 is TGTGCCAGCAGTGAAATGTGGGGGAATGAGCAGTTCTTC. Residues: CASSEMWGNEQFF. Based on the CDR3 plus reference TRBV2 and TRBJ2-1, the full variable domain is EPEVTQTPSHQVTQMGQEVILRCVPISNHLYFYWYRQILGQKVEFLVSFYNNEISEKSEIFDDQFSVERPDGSNFTLKIRSTKLEDSAMYFCASSEMWGNEQFFGPGTRLTVL.

The V call is TRBV25-1, the J call TRBJ2-2, with 10 bases that match TRBD1. From germline, CDR1 is MGHDK and CDR2 SYGVNS. The CDR3 loop spans 16 amino acids. The junction had 6 bases not matched to a gene; V was cut back by 5 bases and J by 3 bases. The DNA for the CDR3 is TGTGCCAGCAGTCCCAGGACAGGGGGGGACACCGGGGAGCTGTTTTTT. Its protein is CASSPRTGGDTGELFF.

This clone was counted between two and nine times. The V and J genes are TRBV10-3 and TRBJ2-3, with 7 bases fitting TRBD2. The germline gives CDR1 ENHRY, CDR2 SYGVKD. V was pared by 6 bases and J by 3 bases, with 15 bases of the junction left unmatched. This CDR3 has 17 amino acids. As DNA, the CDR3 is TGTGCCATCAGGTCCTCCTTACTGGGGCGGGGGACAGATACGCAGTATTTT. It is translated as CAIRSSLLGRGTDTQYF.

The rearrangement joins TRBV27 to TRBJ2-7; 9 bases match TRBD1. This CDR3 is 16 amino acids long. Germline V gives CDR1 MNHEY, CDR2 SMNVEV (reference sequence). V lost 0 bases, J lost 7 bases, and 10 bases stayed unmatched. CDR3 sequence reads: CASSLSGDRVTPEQYF. CDR3 bases: TGTGCCAGCAGTTTATCGGGGGACAGGGTAACTCCTGAGCAGTACTTC.

J is TRBJ1-3 and V is TRBV29-1, with D tentatively TRBD1 (6 bases). This CDR3 has 14 residues. From germline, CDR1 is SQVTM and CDR2 ANQGSEA. The ends were cut back, 6 bases at V and 2 bases at J, with 14 bases in the middle. CDR3 bases: TGCAGCGTATCAGGGGACCAACCTGGAAACACCATATATTTT. Translating it yields CSVSGDQPGNTIYF.

In this sample, this clone turned up a few times. This chain uses TRBV15 with TRBJ2-2; 9 positions agree with TRBD1. Germline values: CDR1 LNHNV, CDR2 YYDKDF (reference sequence). There are 16 residues in the CDR3. The V segment lost 1 base and the J segment 5 bases; nucleotides outside the gene matches: 5. CDR3 in DNA: TGTGCCACCAGCAGAGGGGTGACAGGGGGAACCGGGGAGCTGTTTTTT. This sequence encodes CATSRGVTGGTGELFF. Variable domain in full (rest from reference TRBV15 and TRBJ2-2): DAMVIQNPRYQVTQFGKPVTLSCSQTLNHNVMYWYQQKSSQAPKLLFHYYDKDFNNEADTPDNFQSRRPNTSFCFLDIRSPGLGDTAMYLCATSRGVTGGTGELFFGEGSRLTVL.

In DNA form, the CDR3 reads TGTGCCAGCAGCCCACTAGCGGGGGGTGCAGATACGCAGTATTTT. Its translation: CASSPLAGGADTQYF. The J gene is TRBJ2-3, the V gene TRBV13; 12 bases are a match to TRBD2. The V segment lost 5 bases and the J segment 4 bases; nucleotides outside the gene matches: 4. This CDR3 is built from 15 residues. The V gene's germline CDR1 is PRHDT and CDR2 FYEKMQ (reference sequence).

About this clone: The junction does not match germline at one end; this may be a read error. This chain links TRBV30 with TRBJ1-3; the match to TRBD1 covers 10 bases. In germline, CDR1 is GTSNPN, CDR2 SVGIG (reference sequence). This CDR3 spans 17 amino acids. CDR3 amino acids: CAWSFWTGGTSGNTVYF. In nucleotides, the CDR3 is TGTGCCTGGAGTTTCTGGACAGGGGGGACTTCTGGAAACACCGTATATTTT.

This clone was observed a few times. The rearrangement links TRBV7-2 to TRBJ1-1; D not resolved. CDR1 SGHTA and CDR2 FQGNSA come from the germline V gene. This CDR3 spans 14 amino acids. V gave up 5 bases and J gave up 1 base, with 11 bases separating them. The CDR3 nucleotides read TGTGCCAGCAGCCCGGGTTGGGCGAACACTGAAGCTTTCTTT. This gives the protein CASSPGWANTEAFF.

This clone has just a few counts. The chain is built from TRBV27 and TRBJ2-5; the D call may be TRBD1 or TRBD2 (6 bases each). This CDR3 spans 14 amino acids. Trimming left V 2 bases short and J 4 bases short, with 11 bases between. Per germline, CDR1 MNHEY and CDR2 SMNVEV (reference sequence). The CDR3 reads CASSLRGVGETQYF. DNA for the CDR3: TGTGCCAGCAGTTTAAGGGGGGTTGGAGAGACCCAGTACTTC.

This rearrangement joins TRBV5-1 to TRBJ1-4; no definite D call. Germline V gene lookup returns CDR1 SGHRS and CDR2 YFSETQ. The CDR3 runs to 13 residues. The V and J ends lost 1 base and 8 bases respectively, with 9 bases between them. CDR3 region: CASSLLAAEKLFF. CDR3 in DNA: TGCGCCAGCAGCTTGTTGGCGGCCGAAAAACTGTTTTTT.

This rearrangement joins TRBV5-1 to TRBJ2-2; D possibly uses TRBD1 or TRBD2 (5 bases each). Germline V lookup: CDR1 SGHRS, CDR2 YFSETQ. V lost 4 bases and J lost 1, with 17 bases in between. The length of the CDR3 is 17 residues. In DNA form, the CDR3 reads TGCGCCAGCAGCCCGACCACCGGGGCTCTGAACACCGGGGAGCTGTTTTTT. Protein product: CASSPTTGALNTGELFF. Combining the CDR3 with reference TRBV5-1 and TRBJ2-2 gives the whole variable domain KAGVTQTPRYLIKTRGQQVTLSCSPISGHRSVSWYQQTPGQGLQFLFEYFSETQRNKGNFPGRFSGRQFSNSRSEMNVSTLELGDSALYLCASSPTTGALNTGELFFGEGSRLTVL.

The chain joins TRBV29-1 to TRBJ1-3; D unclear. CDR1 is SQVTM and CDR2 is ANQGSEA in the germline V gene. This CDR3 contains 14 residues. Trimming removed 1 base at V and 1 base at J, with 8 bases between. CDR3 sequence: CSVEGAGSGNTIYF. CDR3 bases: TGCAGCGTTGAAGGGGCAGGTTCTGGAAACACCATATATTTT.

Remarks on this clone: Other DNA sequences within the sample encode an identical CDR3. The chain links TRBV7-9 to TRBJ2-7, with D hard to call. The germline gives CDR1 SEHNR, CDR2 FQNEAQ (reference sequence). With 5 bases removed from V and 3 bases from J, the gap between germline ends came to 5 bases. The CDR3 sequence is 11 residues long. CDR3 amino acids: CASSLDYEQYF. The CDR3 DNA is TGTGCCAGCAGCCTAGACTACGAGCAGTACTTC. The whole variable domain, filled in from reference TRBV7-9 and TRBJ2-7, reads DTGVSQNPRHKITKRGQNVTFRCDPISEHNRLYWYRQTLGQGPEFLTYFQNEAQLEKSRLLSDRFSAERPKGSFSTLEIQRTEQGDSAMYLCASSLDYEQYFGPGTRLTVT.

The chain recombines TRBV7-2 with TRBJ2-3, with a tentative D call TRBD2 (5 bases). The CDR3 consists of 11 residues. Per the germline V gene, CDR1 is SGHTA and CDR2 is FQGNSA. Trimming cost V 4 bases and J 10 bases, with 9 bases left between them. This CDR3 is CASSSGKSQYF. The CDR3 DNA reads as TGTGCCAGCAGCTCGGGGAAATCGCAGTATTTT.

V and J are TRBV30 and TRBJ2-7; TRBD1 aligns across 11 bases. CDR1 GTSNPN and CDR2 SVGIG come from the germline V gene (reference sequence). The CDR3 consists of 15 residues. Trimming removed 1 base from V and 2 bases from J; junction bases left unmatched: 4. The CDR3 DNA reads TGTGCCTGGAGTGCGGGACAGGGGGTTACCTACGAGCAGTACTTC. Its translation: CAWSAGQGVTYEQYF.

This clone occurred once. The genes are TRBV28 and TRBJ2-3; 10 nucleotides match TRBD1. The CDR3 sequence is 14 residues long. V lost 5 bases, J lost 5 bases, and 4 bases stayed unmatched. Germline loops: CDR1 MDHEN, CDR2 SYDVKM. CDR3 residues: CASSRQGAKDTQYF. As DNA, the CDR3 is TGTGCCAGCAGTCGACAGGGGGCAAAAGATACGCAGTATTTT.

The CDR3 reads CASSPGQAGAKYEQYF. CDR3 DNA sequence: TGTGCCAGTAGCCCAGGCCAGGCGGGGGCCAAATACGAGCAGTACTTC. The chain employs TRBV19 and TRBJ2-7; tentatively, D is TRBD2 (7 bases). Trimming took off 6 bases at V and 4 bases at J, with 22 bases between the two ends. Germline-derived CDR1 and CDR2 are LNHDA and SQIVND (reference sequence). CDR3 length: 16 amino acids.

This clone was detected ten times or more. The rearrangement joins TRBV4-1 to TRBJ1-6; no clear D. Germline V lookup: CDR1 MGHRA, CDR2 YSYEKL. CDR3 size: 13 residues. Trimming shortened V by 0 bases and J by 7 bases, and 4 bases separated the two germline ends. The CDR3 DNA sequence: TGCGCCAGCAGCCAAGACGGGAATTCACCCCTCCACTTT. It encodes CASSQDGNSPLHF.

The chain employs TRBV7-8 and TRBJ2-1; TRBD1 matches 7 bases. The CDR3 totals 16 residues. Germline loops: CDR1 SGHVS, CDR2 FQNEAQ. The trim removed 4 bases at V and 2 bases at J, leaving 8 bases unmatched. CDR3 residues: CASSSTRGLAYNEQFF. The CDR3 DNA reads TGTGCCAGCAGCTCCACGAGGGGGCTCGCCTACAATGAGCAGTTCTTC. The variable domain in full, completed from reference TRBV7-8 and TRBJ2-1, reads GAGVSQSPRYKVAKRGQDVALRCDPISGHVSLFWYQQALGQGPEFLTYFQNEAQLDKSGLPSDRFFAERPEGSVSTLKIQRTQQEDSAVYLCASSSTRGLAYNEQFFGPGTRLTVL.

Only a few counts were recorded for this clone. The V gene is TRBV29-1, the J gene TRBJ1-5, with 8 bases identical to TRBD1. Germline values: CDR1 SQVTM, CDR2 ANQGSEA. This CDR3 is built from 14 residues. V lost 4 bases and J lost 5; bases outside the gene matches: 7. This CDR3 reads CSVATGGMDQPQHF. The DNA for the CDR3 is TGCAGCGTTGCAACAGGGGGTATGGATCAGCCCCAGCATTTT. Supplemented by reference TRBV29-1 and TRBJ1-5, the full variable domain reads SAVISQKPSRDICQRGTSLTIQCQVDSQVTMMFWYRQQPGQSLTLIATANQGSEATYESGFVIDKFPISRPNLTFSTLTVSNMSPEDSSIYLCSVATGGMDQPQHFGDGTRLSIL.